Sequencing of this TCR beta chain was carried out in a study of blood T cells in healthy people across ages. Next came a second PCR, run for 7 to 11 cycles, which used a sample-barcoded 5' primer along with a J-beta primer mix. Each CDR3 protein is one row after TCRdb ran MiXCR on the 5' RACE reads. The sample lists approximately 850,000 distinct CDR3 sequences; approximately 44% were seen once. The ends lost 8 bases at V and 5 bases at J; junction bases unmatched: 4. Per germline, CDR1 ENHRY and CDR2 SYGVKD. The CDR3 loop spans 12 amino acids. This clonotype was observed a handful of times. The rearrangement links TRBV10-3 to TRBJ2-7; 9 bases are shared with TRBD2. Source material: blood. This TCR was sampled from a man in his 60s in good health. As DNA, the CDR3 is TGTGCCATCGGCGGGGGGGCCGACGAGCAGTACTTC. Translation: CAIGGGADEQYF.